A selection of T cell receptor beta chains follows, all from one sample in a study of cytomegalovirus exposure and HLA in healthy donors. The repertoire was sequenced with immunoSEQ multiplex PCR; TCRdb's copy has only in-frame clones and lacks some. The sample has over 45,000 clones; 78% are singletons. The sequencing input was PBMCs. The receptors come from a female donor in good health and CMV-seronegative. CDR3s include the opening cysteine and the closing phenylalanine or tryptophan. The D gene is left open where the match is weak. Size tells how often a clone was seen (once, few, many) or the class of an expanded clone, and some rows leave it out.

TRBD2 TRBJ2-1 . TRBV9 TGTGCCAGCAGCGTACAGAAACTAGCGGGGGGCTACAATGAGCAGTTCTTC CASSVQKLAGGYNEQFF
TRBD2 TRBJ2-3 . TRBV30 TGTGCCTGGATTAAACGGCCGACTAGCCGTTTTGCCCCAGATACGCAGTATTTT CAWIKRPTSRFAPDTQYF
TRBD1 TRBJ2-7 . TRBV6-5 TGTGCCAGCAGTTACGTTGGGACAGGGTCGGGCGAGCAGTACTTC CASSYVGTGSGEQYF
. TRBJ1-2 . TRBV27 TGTGCCAGCAGTTTGGGCAGGGACTATGGCTACACCTTC CASSLGRDYGYTF
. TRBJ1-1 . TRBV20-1 TGCAGTGCCCCCTTGAACACTGAAGCTTTCTTT CSAPLNTEAFF
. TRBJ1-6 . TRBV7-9 TGTGCCAGCAGCTTAGCCTCCGGGACTGTCCGATCACCCCTCCACTTT CASSLASGTVRSPLHF
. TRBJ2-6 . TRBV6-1 TGTGCCAGCAGTGGATGGGCAGGCTATGCATCCTCTGGGGCCAACGTCCTGACTTTC CASSGWAGYASSGANVLTF
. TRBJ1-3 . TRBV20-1 TGCAGTGCTAGATGGGGGCACACCATATATTTT CSARWGHTIYF
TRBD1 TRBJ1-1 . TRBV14 TGTGCCAGCAGCCAAGAAGCCAGGGGGCGGACTGAAGCTTTCTTT CASSQEARGRTEAFF
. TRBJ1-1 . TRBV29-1 TGCAGCGTCAGACGGGGTAGGGAAGCTTTCTTT CSVRRGREAFF
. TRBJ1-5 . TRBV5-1 TGCGCCAGCAGCTTGGAGGCAGGGAATCAGCCCCAGCATTTT CASSLEAGNQPQHF
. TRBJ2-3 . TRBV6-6 TGTGCCAGCAGTTACGGCGGGGGCCTCACAGATACGCAGTATTTT CASSYGGGLTDTQYF
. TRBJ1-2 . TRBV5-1 TGCGCCAGCAGCGCGGGGGGCAGGACCTTTTATGGCTACACCTTC CASSAGGRTFYGYTF
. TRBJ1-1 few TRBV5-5 TGTGCCAGCAGCTTGGGACCTGTTCTACAGGAGAACACTGAAGCTTTCTTT CASSLGPVLQENTEAFF
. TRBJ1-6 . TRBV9 TGTGCCAGCAGCGTATATGATCAGGGAAATTCACCCCTCCACTTT CASSVYDQGNSPLHF
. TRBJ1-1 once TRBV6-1 TGTGCCAGCAGTGAGAGACAGCCAATGAACACTGAAGCTTTCTTT CASSERQPMNTEAFF
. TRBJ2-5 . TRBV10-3 TGTGCCATCAGTAGTCTAGGCGCCGGAGAGACCCAGTACTTC CAISSLGAGETQYF
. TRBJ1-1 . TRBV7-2 TGTGCCAGTAGATTTTTAGAGAACACTGAAGCTTTCTTT CASRFLENTEAFF
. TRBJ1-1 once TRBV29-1 TGCAGCGTTGAGGTGAGGCAGGGGAACACTGAAGCTTTCTTC CSVEVRQGNTEAFF
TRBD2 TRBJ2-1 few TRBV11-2 TGTGCCAGCCACAGGACGGCGGGGGTACACAATGAGCAGTTCTTC CASHRTAGVHNEQFF
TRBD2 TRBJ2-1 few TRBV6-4 TGTGCCAGCAGTGACTCCGGGGGGGCCCACAATGAGCAGTTCTTC CASSDSGGAHNEQFF
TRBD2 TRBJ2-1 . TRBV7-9 TGTGCCAGCAGCCCACCTACTAGCGGGGGAGGCTCCTACAATGAGCAGTTCTTC CASSPPTSGGGSYNEQFF
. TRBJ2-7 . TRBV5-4 TGTGCCAGCAGCGTCAGCAGAGGGGGCGAGCAGTACTTC CASSVSRGGEQYF
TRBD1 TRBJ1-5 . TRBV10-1 TGCGCCAGCAATCGTGGGACAGGGAGCAATCAGCCCCAGCATTTT CASNRGTGSNQPQHF
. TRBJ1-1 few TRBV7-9 TGTGCCAGCAGCCCCTGGCAGGGCACTGAAGCTTTCTTT CASSPWQGTEAFF
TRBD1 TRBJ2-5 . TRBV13 TGTGCCAGCAGCTCAACCCACGGACAGGGTGTGGAGACCCAGTACTTC CASSSTHGQGVETQYF
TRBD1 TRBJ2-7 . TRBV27 TGTGCCAGCAGTCTTATACCCTCCGGGACAGGGTTCTACGAGCAGTACTTC CASSLIPSGTGFYEQYF
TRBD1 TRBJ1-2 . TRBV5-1 TGCGCCAGCAGCGAGGGACAGGGCCTCGATGGCTACACCTTC CASSEGQGLDGYTF
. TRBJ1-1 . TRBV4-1 TGCGCCAGCAGCCAAGCTCAATGGGGCGCGAACACTGAAGCTTTCTTT CASSQAQWGANTEAFF
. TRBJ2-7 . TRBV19 TGTGCCAGTAGTTCGTTCGGACAAGACGGGGAGCAGTACTTC CASSSFGQDGEQYF
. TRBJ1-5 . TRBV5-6 TGTGCCAGCAGCTCACGAAAAAAGACAAATCTGAGCAATCAGCCCCAGCATTTT CASSSRKKTNLSNQPQHF
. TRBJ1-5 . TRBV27 TGTGCCAGGGGTATGGGGGGGGCGAGACAGCCCCAGCATTTT CARGMGGARQPQHF
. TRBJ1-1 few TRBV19 TGTGCCAGTACATTTCGGGGCACTGAAGCTTTCTTT CASTFRGTEAFF
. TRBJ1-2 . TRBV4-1 TGCGCCAGCAGCCGTTCCGGGGGGGGGCCAACCTTTAACTATGGCTACACCTTC CASSRSGGGPTFNYGYTF
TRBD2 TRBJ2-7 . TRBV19 TGTGCCAGTAGTATATTGGCTAGCGGGTTCTACGAGCAGTACTTC CASSILASGFYEQYF
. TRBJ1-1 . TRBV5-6 TGTGCCAGCAGCCACAGCGGCCTGCGTGAAGCTTTCTTT CASSHSGLREAFF
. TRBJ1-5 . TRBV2 TGTGCCAGCAGTGAGGGGGGGACGCTAAGTCAGCCCCAGCATTTT CASSEGGTLSQPQHF
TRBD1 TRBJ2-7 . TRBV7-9 TGTGCCAGCAGCCTCGACAGGGGCTACGAGCAGTACTTC CASSLDRGYEQYF
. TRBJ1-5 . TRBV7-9 TGTGCCAGCAGTGTTACAGGGTCCGATCAGCCCCAGCATTTT CASSVTGSDQPQHF
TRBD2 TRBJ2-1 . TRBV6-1 TGTGCCAGCAGTGAAGCCCCCCTAGCGGGGGGCGGAATTTACAATGAGCAGTTCTTC CASSEAPLAGGGIYNEQFF
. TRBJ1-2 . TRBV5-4 TGTGCCAGCAGCTTGAAACAGAACTATGGCTACACCTTC CASSLKQNYGYTF
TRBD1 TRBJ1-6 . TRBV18 TGTGCCAGCTCACAGGACAGGGGGCTAAATAATTCACCCCTCCACTTT CASSQDRGLNNSPLHF